Following are 19 T cell receptor beta chains from one sample sequenced in a study of T cells in Graves' hyperthyroidism and ophthalmopathy. The TCR beta CDR3 regions underwent amplification using RNA transcripts as the source. The TCR CDR3 was amplified in a first-round RT-PCR using the HTBI primer set. TCRdb reprocessed the multiplex PCR reads via MiXCR and lists one record per CDR3 protein. Of 50,000 to 60,000 distinct CDR3 sequences in the sample, 48% were seen once. Source material: blood. The receptor set was obtained from a woman in her forties or fifties with Graves' ophthalmopathy.

There are a few counts of this clonotype. With a much larger clone just one base away, this may be a read error. The chain combines TRBV7-9 with TRBJ1-2, with 10 bases lining up with TRBD1. Unmatched junction bases numbered 4, after V lost 5 bases and J lost 4 bases. Germline CDR1 SEHNR, CDR2 FQNEAQ (reference sequence). The CDR3 has 14 amino acids. CDR3: CASSQGTGAYGYTF. CDR3 bases: TGTGCCAGCAGCCAAGGGACAGGGGCCTATGGCTACACCTTC.

The chain employs TRBV11-3 and TRBJ1-2, with 10 bases lining up with TRBD1. CDR1 is SGHNT and CDR2 is YENEEA in the germline V gene. V dropped 5 bases and J dropped 2; count of bases not matched to a gene: 8. The CDR3 extends over 16 amino acids. This CDR3 is CASSTGGQGGNYGYTF. CDR3 nucleotides: TGTGCCAGCAGCACCGGTGGACAGGGGGGGAACTATGGCTACACCTTC.

CDR3 sequence: CASSSWQGSSGANVLTF. As DNA, the CDR3 is TGTGCCAGCAGCTCCTGGCAGGGTAGCTCTGGGGCCAACGTCCTGACTTTC. The chain joins TRBV5-4 to TRBJ2-6; possibly TRBD1 for D (5 bases). Trimming removed 3 bases at V and 0 bases at J, with 13 bases between. The CDR3 contains 17 residues. Germline CDR1 SGHNT, CDR2 YYREEE (reference sequence).

This clonotype showed up many times. This sequence joins TRBV4-2 and TRBJ1-4; 8 bases fit TRBD1. The CDR3 totals 15 residues. Germline V gene sequence: CDR1 LGHNA, CDR2 YNFKEQ. The V gene end was trimmed by 3 bases and the J gene end by 10 bases; junction bases not matched to a gene: 10. Here the CDR3 DNA reads TGTGCCAGCAGCCACCCTAGACAGGGGATAGGAAAACTGTTTTTT. It translates to CASSHPRQGIGKLFF.

This clonotype was seen only once. It is likely a read error, because the conserved phenylalanine at the end of the CDR3 is missing. V and J are TRBV24-1 and TRBJ1-4, with a weak D call TRBD1 (6 bases). The CDR3 consists of 16 residues. Germline assignment: CDR1 KGHDR and CDR2 SFDVKD. The CDR3 nucleotides are TGTCCCACCAGTGGGGGCTCAGGCGGCTTAAATGAAAAACTGTTTTCT. Its protein product is CPTSGGSGGLNEKLFS.

This clonotype was observed at least ten times. The chain carries TRBV24-1 and TRBJ2-1, with D possibly being TRBD1 (6 bases). The V gene's germline CDR1 is KGHDR and CDR2 SFDVKD. The CDR3 loop spans 15 amino acids. V was pared by 4 bases and J by 9 bases, with 18 bases between. DNA for the CDR3: TGTGCCACCAGTGAAACAACAGGGTATGCGGCTGAGCAGTTCTTC. Its translation: CATSETTGYAAEQFF.

In this sample, this clonotype turned up a few times. This chain joins TRBV15 and TRBJ2-2; D may be TRBD1 (7 bases). V was shortened by 2 bases and J by 5 bases, with 15 bases between the two germline ends. The CDR3 contains 16 residues. In germline, CDR1 is LNHNV, CDR2 YYDKDF (reference sequence). The CDR3 loop reads CATSRRGTVVTGELFF. CDR3 bases: TGTGCCACCAGCAGACGCGGGACAGTCGTTACCGGGGAGCTGTTTTTT.

V usage is TRBV10-3 and J usage is TRBJ1-3, with D maybe TRBD1 (6 bases). Trimming left V 0 bases short and J 8 bases short, with 14 bases between. CDR1 is ENHRY, CDR2 SYGVKD, per germline. This CDR3 has 15 residues. Here the CDR3 reads CAISESLGGLYTIYF. The CDR3 nucleotides read TGTGCCATCAGTGAGTCACTAGGGGGACTTTACACCATATATTTT.

This clonotype was observed many times. The V gene is TRBV15, the J gene TRBJ2-2, with no clear D. Germline V gene data show CDR1 as LNHNV and CDR2 as YYDKDF (reference sequence). The germline V and J ends were trimmed by 5 bases and 1 base, with 14 bases remaining between them. The CDR3 runs to 16 residues. The CDR3 DNA sequence: TGTGCCACCAGCCCCCGGGTAGGGTTGAACACCGGGGAGCTGTTTTTT. Protein product: CATSPRVGLNTGELFF.

The sample holds many counts of this clonotype. The V call is TRBV10-3, the J call TRBJ2-5; D is unclear. The CDR3 length is 12 residues. CDR1 ENHRY and CDR2 SYGVKD come from the germline V gene. Trimming stripped 2 bases from V and 4 bases from J, with 5 bases between. The CDR3 DNA sequence: TGTGCCATCAGTGAGGTCCCAGAGACCCAGTACTTC. Translating gives CAISEVPETQYF.

The CDR3 loop is CAISAASGSAYEQYF. For the CDR3, the DNA is TGTGCCATCAGTGCGGCTAGCGGGAGCGCGTACGAGCAGTACTTC. The chain couples TRBV10-3 to TRBJ2-7, with 10 bases lining up with TRBD2. Germline V gives CDR1 ENHRY, CDR2 SYGVKD. The CDR3 spans 15 residues. With V trimmed by 4 bases and J by 4 bases, 7 bases remained unmatched.

This clonotype has ten or more counts. The gene calls are TRBV2 and TRBJ2-4; D possibly corresponds to TRBD1 (5 bases). The CDR3 spans 14 residues. Germline CDR1 reads SNHLY; CDR2 reads FYNNEI. V was shortened by 4 bases and J by 3 bases, with 10 bases between the two germline ends. DNA of the CDR3: TGTGCCAGCAGTGTCAGGGTAGGCAAAAACATTCAGTACTTC. It codes for CASSVRVGKNIQYF.

This clonotype was picked up many times. The chain employs TRBV20-1 and TRBJ2-2, with D unclear. Between the trimmed V and J ends, which lost 3 bases and 2 bases, there was a span of 4 bases. Germline V lookup: CDR1 DFQATT, CDR2 SNEGSKA (reference sequence). The CDR3 sequence is 12 residues long. CDR3 coding DNA: TGCAGTGCTAGTCGTAACACCGGGGAGCTGTTTTTT. Protein sequence: CSASRNTGELFF.

This clonotype came up many times. CDR3 in DNA: TGCGCCAGCAGCTTGGGAGGGACTGGAAACACCATATATTTT. This encodes CASSLGGTGNTIYF. The chain couples TRBV5-1 to TRBJ1-3, with D unclear. Germline CDR1 reads SGHRS; CDR2 reads YFSETQ. Trimming cost V 0 bases and J 2 bases, with 6 bases left between them. This CDR3 comprises 14 residues.

This clonotype was detected many times. V usage is TRBV6-4 and J usage is TRBJ2-7; a weak D match, TRBD1 (5 bases). Germline V lookup: CDR1 MRHNA, CDR2 SNTAGT. The length of the CDR3 is 14 residues. V was trimmed by 0 bases and J by 2 bases, leaving 8 bases between them. This CDR3 reads CASSDSGEAYEQYF. The CDR3 DNA follows: TGTGCCAGCAGTGACTCAGGGGAAGCCTACGAGCAGTACTTC.

Concerning this clonotype: In this CDR3 the conserved last residue, phenylalanine or tryptophan, is missing, so a read error is likely. The chain joins TRBV7-3 to TRBJ1-2; 9 bases agree with TRBD1. CDR3 length: 16 amino acids. J was trimmed by 6 bases and V by 4 bases; bases with no gene match: 12. Germline V gene data show CDR1 as SGHTA and CDR2 as FQGTGA. CDR3 nucleotide sequence: TGTGCCAGCAGCTACGGACAGGGGCGGAGAAGGGATGGCTACACCTAC. Translated: CASSYGQGRRRDGYTY.

Ten or more counts support this clonotype. The genes are TRBV3-1 and TRBJ2-7; perhaps TRBD2 as D (6 bases). Germline-derived CDR1 and CDR2 are LGHDT and YNNKEL (reference sequence). The CDR3 is 13 residues long. V lost 3 bases and J lost 5, with 11 bases in between. CDR3: CASSQRGVHEQYF. The CDR3 DNA follows: TGTGCCAGCAGCCAGCGGGGTGTCCACGAGCAGTACTTC.

The table lists this clonotype with many counts. This chain joins TRBV6-5 and TRBJ1-4; the match to TRBD1 covers 7 bases. Germline-derived CDR1 and CDR2 are MNHEY and SVGAGI. The CDR3 loop spans 15 amino acids. Trimming took 8 bases from V and 8 from J; bases not matched to a gene: 14. The CDR3 is CASRRDTQGGEKLFF. The CDR3 coding sequence is TGTGCCAGCCGTAGGGACACCCAAGGGGGCGAAAAACTGTTTTTT.

This clonotype came up many times. V and J are TRBV29-1 and TRBJ2-7, with unresolved D. V was trimmed by 1 base and J by 7 bases, leaving 14 bases between them. This CDR3 has 13 residues. Germline V lookup: CDR1 SQVTM, CDR2 ANQGSEA. DNA for the CDR3: TGCAGCGTTGAAGGTGGGTGGGCTCGGGAGCAGTACTTC. Translated: CSVEGGWAREQYF.